A selection of T cell receptor beta chains follows, all from one sample in a study of cytomegalovirus exposure and HLA in healthy donors. Method: immunoSEQ multiplex PCR; TCRdb's copy keeps in-frame clones and lacks some. The sample lists more than 95,000 clones, roughly 69% occurring once. The sequenced sample consisted of PBMCs. Receptors originate from a woman in her forties in good health and CMV-seropositive. Each CDR3 is given with its conserved first and last residue. A D gene is named only where the DNA matches it firmly.

j_call | d_call | v_call | cdr3_aa
TRBJ2-5 | TRBD2 | TRBV7-9 | CASVAGGPGMGETQYF
TRBJ2-3 | - | TRBV19 | CASSMEGATDTQYF
TRBJ1-2 | - | TRBV6-1 | CASSRSRYSNYGYTF
TRBJ2-7 | - | TRBV7-2 | CASSSQMGTTYEQYF
TRBJ2-1 | TRBD2 | TRBV5-1 | CASTGLGRPTTSGRYNEQFF
TRBJ1-1 | - | TRBV14 | CASSRNTPGLQGAFF
TRBJ2-7 | TRBD2 | TRBV10-3 | CAISATSGRLRGYEQYF
TRBJ1-6 | - | TRBV11-2 | CASSFGQPNSPLHF
TRBJ2-1 | - | TRBV6-5 | CASSQKLGAYNEQFF
TRBJ1-2 | - | TRBV2 | CASIVRVLGTWGYGYTF
TRBJ2-3 | TRBD1 | TRBV6-1 | CASSGQGLSTDTQYF
TRBJ1-4 | TRBD1 | TRBV7-8 | CASSYRGRPEKLFF
TRBJ2-5 | TRBD2 | TRBV6-5 | CASSYSLAGEQETQYF
TRBJ1-6 | TRBD1 | TRBV6-5 | CASSYSRQGNSPLHF
TRBJ1-2 | - | TRBV4-1 | CASSQVIGGYGYTF
TRBJ2-1 | TRBD1 | TRBV7-9 | CASSLYRGSSYNEQFF
TRBJ2-3 | TRBD2 | TRBV9 | CASSEAGLAGTDTQYF
TRBJ2-5 | - | TRBV5-1 | CVSRGSQGQETQYF
TRBJ1-1 | - | TRBV29-1 | CSVTAEASGAFF